This T cell receptor beta chain was obtained from a study of identical twins. Study observations and caveats: The more abundant beta clonotypes in cord blood had fewer insertions, and memory repertoires did not show this.

In regard to this clonotype: The antigen is unknown.

The CDR3 is 13 amino acids. The ends were cut back, 5 bases at V and 0 bases at J, with 10 bases in the middle. Looked up from germline, CDR1 is DFQATT and CDR2 is SNEGSKA (reference sequence). Each CDR3 protein gets one entry after TCRdb re-called the 5' RACE reads with MiXCR. The sample shows over 550,000 distinct CDR3 sequences, roughly 7.1% of them seen only once. This sample also belongs to another study, concerning yellow fever vaccine responses in identical twins.

This TCR was sampled from a woman between 18 and 29 years old in good health. The chain is built from TRBV20-1 and TRBJ1-2, with a tentative D call TRBD1 (6 bases). The sequenced sample consisted of PBMCs. CDR3 nucleotides: TGCAGTGCTGACGGGACACCTAACTATGGCTACACCTTC. Translating it yields CSADGTPNYGYTF.